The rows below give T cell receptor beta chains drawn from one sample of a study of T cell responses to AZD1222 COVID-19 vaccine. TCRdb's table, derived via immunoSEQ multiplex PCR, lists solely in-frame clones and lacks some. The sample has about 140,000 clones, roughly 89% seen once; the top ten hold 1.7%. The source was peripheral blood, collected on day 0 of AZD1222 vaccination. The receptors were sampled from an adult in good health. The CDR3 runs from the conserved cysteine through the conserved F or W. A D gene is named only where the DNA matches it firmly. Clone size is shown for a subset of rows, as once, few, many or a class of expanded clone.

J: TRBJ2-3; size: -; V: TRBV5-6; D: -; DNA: TGTGCCAGCAGCTTGGTCCGGGACGGCCTGGGGGATACGCAGTATTTT; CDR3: CASSLVRDGLGDTQYF
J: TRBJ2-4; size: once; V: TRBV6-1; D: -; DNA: TGTGCCAGCAGTGAACAGGGAAACATTCAGTACTTC; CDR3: CASSEQGNIQYF
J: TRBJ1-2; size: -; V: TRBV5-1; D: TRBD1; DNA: TGCGCCAGCAGCTGGAGGGACAGTACAAGCCGACATGGCTACACCTTC; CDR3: CASSWRDSTSRHGYTF
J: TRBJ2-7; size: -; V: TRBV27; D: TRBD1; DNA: TGTGCCAGCAGGCCAGATCTGGGGACAGGGGACGAGCAGTACTTC; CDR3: CASRPDLGTGDEQYF
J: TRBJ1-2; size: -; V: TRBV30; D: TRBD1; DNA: TGTGCCTGGAGTGTACTCGGTTTCGGACAGGGGAACTATGGCTACACCTTC; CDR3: CAWSVLGFGQGNYGYTF
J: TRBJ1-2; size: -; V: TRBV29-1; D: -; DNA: TGCAGCGTTGCAGGGGAGTTTAACTATGGCTACACCTTC; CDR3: CSVAGEFNYGYTF
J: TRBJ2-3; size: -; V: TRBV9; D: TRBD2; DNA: TGTGCCAGCGGGGAGGGACCAGATACGCAGTATTTT; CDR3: CASGEGPDTQYF
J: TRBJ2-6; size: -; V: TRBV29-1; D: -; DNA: TGCAGCGTTGGAGGTCTTTTCAACTCTGGGGCCAACGTCCTGACTTTC; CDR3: CSVGGLFNSGANVLTF
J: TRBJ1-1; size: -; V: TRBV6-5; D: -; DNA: TGTGCCAGCAGTCAAATCTTAAACACTGAAGCTTTCTTT; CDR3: CASSQILNTEAFF
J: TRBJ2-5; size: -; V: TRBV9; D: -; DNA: TGTGCCAGCAGCTTTAGACGGGGCCCCCAAGAGACCCAGTACTTC; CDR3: CASSFRRGPQETQYF
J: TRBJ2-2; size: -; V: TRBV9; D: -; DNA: TGTGCCAGCAGCATCAGGGGCGTAGCGAACACCGGGGAGCTGTTTTTT; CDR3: CASSIRGVANTGELFF